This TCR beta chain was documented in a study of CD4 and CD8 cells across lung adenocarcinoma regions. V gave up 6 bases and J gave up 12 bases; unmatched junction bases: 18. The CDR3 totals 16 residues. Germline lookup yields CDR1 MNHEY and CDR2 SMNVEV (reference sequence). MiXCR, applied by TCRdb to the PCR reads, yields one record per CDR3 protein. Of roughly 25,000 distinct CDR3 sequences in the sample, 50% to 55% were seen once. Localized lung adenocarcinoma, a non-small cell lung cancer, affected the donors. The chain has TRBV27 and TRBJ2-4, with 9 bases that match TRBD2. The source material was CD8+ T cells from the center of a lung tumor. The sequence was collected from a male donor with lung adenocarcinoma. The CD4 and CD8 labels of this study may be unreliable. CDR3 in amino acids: CASRLSGGIDKETQYF. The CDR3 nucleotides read TGTGCCAGCAGGCTGAGCGGGGGGATAGACAAAGAGACTCAGTACTTC.